The clone carrying this TCR beta chain appeared a few times. The target antigen is unknown. J was trimmed by 5 bases and V by 7 bases; bases with no gene match: 5. CDR1 and CDR2 from the germline V gene are SNHLY and FYNNEI. The CDR3 loop spans 14 amino acids. TCRdb re-derived calls from the 5' RACE reads in MiXCR, one entry per CDR3 protein. The data hold fewer than 450,000 distinct CDR3 sequences, with about 4% observed a single time. This sample is drawn from a study of T cells after yellow fever vaccination. Broader study findings: Though weaker, the secondary response peaked faster, on day 5 versus 15. From the bulk population, abundant clonotypes could contaminate and appear within FACS-sorted repertoires. Reappearance after the booster was seen for most primary-vaccination clones, at approximately 97% CD4 and 80% to 90% CD8.

This chain links TRBV2 with TRBJ1-6, with TRBD1 matching 7 bases. This receptor was identified in a young man who received the YFV17D yellow fever vaccine. The sample consisted of PBMCs, taken 5 days after the yellow fever booster vaccination. The CDR3 nucleotides are TGTGCCAGCACGCGGGACAGACATAATTCACCCCTCCACTTT. Its protein is CASTRDRHNSPLHF.